This is a list of T cell receptor beta chains from one sample in a study of blood T cell repertoires in COVID-19. The data were produced by immunoSEQ multiplex PCR, yet TCRdb's version contains in-frame clones alone and is incomplete. The sample consists of 150,000 to 200,000 clones, 65% to 85% of them appearing once. The specimen was peripheral blood. Receptors were obtained from a man aged 55 to 70 with active or convalescent COVID-19. Each CDR3 is given with its conserved first and last residue. The D gene is left open where the match is weak. Clone sizes are given selectively: once, few, many, or a class where the clone is expanded.

.	.	TRBJ2-2	TRBV29-1	TGCAGCGTTGAAGATCCCCCATGGTCATCAGGGAACACCGGGGAGCTGTTTTTT	CSVEDPPWSSGNTGELFF
.	TRBD1	TRBJ1-5	TRBV19	TGTGCCAGTAGTCAGGGACAGCTCAATCAGCCCCAGCATTTT	CASSQGQLNQPQHF
.	.	TRBJ1-6	TRBV20-1	TGCAGTGCTAGTGGCGGGAGCTCCTATAATTCACCCCTCCACTTT	CSASGGSSYNSPLHF
.	TRBD2	TRBJ2-7	TRBV28	TGTGCCAGCAGGGAAAGTGGGAGGGCCTTCGAGCAGTACTTC	CASRESGRAFEQYF
.	.	TRBJ2-2	TRBV2	TGTGCCAGCACCCTTTTAATCACCGGGGAGCTGTTTTTT	CASTLLITGELFF
.	.	TRBJ1-5	TRBV27	TGTGCCAGCAGTTTAAATGCCAGGGGCAATCAGCCCCAGCATTTT	CASSLNARGNQPQHF
.	TRBD1	TRBJ1-2	TRBV2	TGTGCCAGCAGGCAGGGACAGGACTACTATGGCTACACCTTC	CASRQGQDYYGYTF
.	.	TRBJ1-2	TRBV7-9	TGTGCCAGCAGCTTAAAGGGAGTCGACTATGGCTACACCTTC	CASSLKGVDYGYTF
.	.	TRBJ2-7	TRBV7-2	TGTGCCAGCAGCTGGCGGGCGGACGGAAGCCTCACGGGTGAGCAGTACTTC	CASSWRADGSLTGEQYF
.	TRBD1	TRBJ2-2	TRBV5-1	TGCGCCAGCAGCTTGAGGGTGACAGGGGGCTCGGCCGGGGAGCTGTTTTTT	CASSLRVTGGSAGELFF
.	.	TRBJ1-2	TRBV29-1	TGCAGCGTCGCGACAGAACTCTATGGCTACACCTTC	CSVATELYGYTF
.	.	TRBJ2-7	TRBV19	TGTGCCAGTAGTATTCAGACAGACTCCTACGAGCAGTACTTC	CASSIQTDSYEQYF
once	.	TRBJ1-1	TRBV9	TGTGCCAGCAGCGTAGCAGGGAACACTGAAGCTTTCTTT	CASSVAGNTEAFF
.	.	TRBJ1-1	TRBV29-1	TGCAGCGCCCTCCGGGAGGGTGAAGCTTTCTTT	CSALREGEAFF
.	.	TRBJ1-2	TRBV4-3	TGCGCCAGCAGCCAAGGAGGGTTCTATGGCTACACCTTC	CASSQGGFYGYTF
once	.	TRBJ1-5	TRBV12-3/TRBV12-4	TGTGCCAGCAGCCCCTTAAATCAGCCCCAGCATTTT	CASSPLNQPQHF
.	.	TRBJ1-2	TRBV6-2/TRBV6-3	TGTGCCAGCAGTTACAATGAGGGAAGGAACGGCTACACCTTC	CASSYNEGRNGYTF
.	TRBD1	TRBJ2-3	TRBV10-3	TGTGCCACCGAGACAGGGGGCGCAGGGGGCACAGATACGCAGTATTTT	CATETGGAGGTDTQYF
.	.	TRBJ1-4	TRBV2	TGTGCCAGCAGTGAAGCAGGAGGACGGGGAAAACTGTTTTTT	CASSEAGGRGKLFF
.	.	TRBJ1-2	TRBV27	TGTGCCAGCAGTCGGGGGAATGGCTACACCTTC	CASSRGNGYTF
.	.	TRBJ2-4	TRBV7-2	TGTGCCAGCAGCTTAGGGGGGCGGCTCAAAAACATTCAGTACTTC	CASSLGGRLKNIQYF
many	.	TRBJ2-5	TRBV2	TGTGCCAGCAGTATTGGTGGGCTAAGGGAGACCCAGTACTTC	CASSIGGLRETQYF
once	TRBD1	TRBJ1-5	TRBV29-1	TGCAGCGTTGGGACAGGAACTCAGCCCCAGCATTTT	CSVGTGTQPQHF
.	TRBD1	TRBJ1-2	TRBV23-1	TGCGCCAGCAGGGACAGGGCGATTTATGGCTACACCTTC	CASRDRAIYGYTF
.	.	TRBJ2-3	TRBV10-3	TGTGCCATCAGTGAAGGCCTGGGGAGGGATACGCAGTATTTT	CAISEGLGRDTQYF
.	TRBD1	TRBJ2-5	TRBV5-8	TGTGCCAGCAGCTTGGGTATAGGGGGCTTAAAGACCCAGTACTTC	CASSLGIGGLKTQYF
.	TRBD2	TRBJ2-1	TRBV3-1/TRBV3-2	TGTGCCAGCAGCCAAGATAAGGGAGGGGTCCCCAATGAGCAGTTCTTC	CASSQDKGGVPNEQFF
.	TRBD1	TRBJ2-2	TRBV7-2	TGTGCCAGCATCCCCGACAGGGCCACCGGGGAGCTGTTTTTT	CASIPDRATGELFF
.	TRBD2	TRBJ2-7	TRBV9	TGTGCCAGCAGCGTAGGGACTAGCGGCCTTCACGAGCAGTACTTC	CASSVGTSGLHEQYF
.	.	TRBJ1-1	TRBV28	TGTGCCAGCAGCTCCATAGTGGCTTTCTTT	CASSSIVAFF
.	TRBD2	TRBJ2-2	TRBV11-2	TGTGCCAGCAGCTTACTAGCGGGAGGGCTTGGAGCCGGGGAGCTGTTTTTT	CASSLLAGGLGAGELFF
.	.	TRBJ2-7	TRBV7-9	TGTGCCAGCAGCCTTGCCCGGGACACCGAGCAGTACTTC	CASSLARDTEQYF
.	.	TRBJ2-1	TRBV18	TGTGCCAGCTCACCCGCCAGAGGGTCCCTCTACAATGAGCAGTTCTTC	CASSPARGSLYNEQFF
.	TRBD2	TRBJ2-5	TRBV27	TGTGCCAGCAGGAACCTTGCTAGCGGCGATAGTGGTGAAGAGACCCAGTACTTC	CASRNLASGDSGEETQYF
few	.	TRBJ1-6	TRBV5-4	TGTGCCAGCAGCCTAGATAGAAATTCACCCCTCCACTTT	CASSLDRNSPLHF
.	.	TRBJ2-3	TRBV24-1	TGTGCCACCAGTGATTTGCAAGCGGAAGGGTTGTATTTT	CATSDLQAEGLYF
.	.	TRBJ2-3	TRBV9	TGTGCCAGCAGCTCTAGAACAGATACGCAGTATTTT	CASSSRTDTQYF
few	TRBD2	TRBJ2-3	TRBV7-9	TGTGCCAGCAGCTTAAAACTTACGGGACTAGCGGGCACAGATACGCAGTATTTT	CASSLKLTGLAGTDTQYF
.	.	TRBJ1-5	TRBV11-2	TGTGCCAGCAGCTTAGATCTGGGCCAGCCCCAGCATTTT	CASSLDLGQPQHF
.	TRBD2	TRBJ2-1	TRBV29-1	TGCAGCGTGAGGACTAGCGGGAGTAATGAGCAGTTCTTC	CSVRTSGSNEQFF
.	TRBD1	TRBJ1-2	TRBV18	TGTGCCAGCTCACCGGGACAGGGTTCGAGTGGCTACACCTTC	CASSPGQGSSGYTF
.	.	TRBJ2-3	TRBV7-9	TGTGCCAGCAGCTCCGGACTGGATCCCACAGATACGCAGTATTTT	CASSSGLDPTDTQYF
.	TRBD2	TRBJ2-5	TRBV7-2	TGTGCCAGCAGCTTAGGCGGGAGGGCCGAAGAGACCCAGTACTTC	CASSLGGRAEETQYF
.	TRBD2	TRBJ2-5	TRBV30	TGTGCCTGGAGTGTAGTGCGCGGGAGAGAGACCCAGTACTTC	CAWSVVRGRETQYF
.	TRBD1	TRBJ2-7	TRBV7-2	TGTGCCTCCGGACAGGGGACCTACGAGCAGTACTTC	CASGQGTYEQYF
.	.	TRBJ2-5	TRBV7-6	TGTGCCAGCAGCTTCCAGGGGTCTGGTGAGACCCAGTACTTC	CASSFQGSGETQYF
.	.	TRBJ2-5	TRBV27	TGTGCCAGCAGTCCGTTGGGCCTGGGAGAGACCCAGTACTTC	CASSPLGLGETQYF
.	TRBD2	TRBJ2-3	TRBV5-1	TGCGCCAGCAGCTTACGGGGGGTGACAGATACGCAGTATTTT	CASSLRGVTDTQYF
.	.	TRBJ2-2	TRBV27	TGTGCCAGCAGTTCACCCCTAGGTCCCGGGGAGCTGTTTTTT	CASSSPLGPGELFF
.	TRBD1	TRBJ1-1	TRBV10-1	TGCGCCAGCAGGAGGGACAGGGATACTGAAGCTTTCTTT	CASRRDRDTEAFF
.	TRBD1	TRBJ1-2	TRBV7-2	TGTGCCAGCAGCCCCCGGACAGGATTTAGTAACTATGGCTACACCTTC	CASSPRTGFSNYGYTF
.	TRBD1	TRBJ2-7	TRBV5-6	TGTGCCAGCAGCTCCCTAGTGGACAGGGGGCCTAACGAGCAGTACTTC	CASSSLVDRGPNEQYF
.	.	TRBJ1-1	TRBV19	TGTGCCAGTAGTATAGAGGGGGGGTACACTGAAGCTTTCTTT	CASSIEGGYTEAFF
once	TRBD1	TRBJ1-2	TRBV28	TGTGCCAGCACTAGACAGGGGGCAGGGTGGAGCTATGGCTACACCTTC	CASTRQGAGWSYGYTF